What follows are 21 T cell receptor beta chains derived from one specimen sequenced in a study of shared clonotypes between healthy human individuals. Produced via immunoSEQ multiplex PCR; TCRdb's table is partial and in-frame only. Of 1,100,000 or so clones in the sample, about 80% were seen once. Sequencing input: memory CD4+ T cells from PBMCs. The subset: CD45RA-negative fraction. The receptors were gathered from a man younger than 35 in good health. Some clones in this sample may be carry-over from other donors' samples.

This clone was detected only once. This chain links TRBV5-1 with TRBJ2-5; 7 nucleotides align to TRBD2. TRBJ2-7 explains the end of the DNA better; the J call may be wrong. CDR1 SGHRS and CDR2 YFSETQ come from the germline V gene. The CDR3 loop spans 15 amino acids. The CDR3 reads CASSGTSASSYEQYF. The CDR3 DNA follows: TGCGCCAGCAGCGGAACTAGCGCGAGCTCCTACGAGCAGTACTTC.

V and J are TRBV7-9 and TRBJ1-1; D gene ambiguous. Germline CDR1 and CDR2: SEHNR and FQNEAQ (reference sequence). V was pared by 4 bases and J by 1 base, with 10 bases between. The CDR3 loop spans 14 amino acids. The CDR3 bases are TGTGCCAGCAGCTCAGATGGACCGAACACTGAAGCTTTCTTT. This gives the protein CASSSDGPNTEAFF.

This clone was seen more than once but under ten times. This chain joins TRBV7-2 and TRBJ2-3; D unresolved. The V gene lost 7 bases and the J gene lost 10 bases, with 18 bases spanning the gap. The germline V gene has CDR1 SGHTA and CDR2 FQGNSA. The CDR3 length is 13 residues. The CDR3 loop reads CASTSSTMWSQYF. DNA of the CDR3: TGTGCCAGCACCTCTTCGACGATGTGGTCGCAGTATTTT.

The J gene is TRBJ2-2, the V gene TRBV4-3; D not certain. Trimming removed 4 bases from V and 1 base from J, with 16 bases in between. The CDR3 has 17 amino acids. Per germline, CDR1 LGHNA and CDR2 YSLEER. CDR3 sequence reads: CASSPYLGNLNTGELFF. CDR3 nucleotide sequence: TGCGCCAGCAGCCCCTACCTAGGGAACCTGAACACCGGGGAGCTGTTTTTT.

The chain combines TRBV27 with TRBJ2-3; 7 positions agree with TRBD2. The CDR3 loop spans 15 amino acids. J lost 4 bases, V lost 8 bases, and 12 bases had no gene match. Germline values: CDR1 MNHEY, CDR2 SMNVEV (reference sequence). The CDR3 is CASSTSDSRADTQYF. The DNA for the CDR3 is TGTGCCAGCTCAACTAGCGACTCCAGAGCAGATACGCAGTATTTT.

This clone showed up many times. The chain carries TRBV5-4 and TRBJ2-5; D perhaps matches TRBD1 (6 bases). Trimming left V 6 bases short and J 0 bases short, with 9 bases between. This CDR3 contains 13 residues. Germline V gene lookup returns CDR1 SGHNT and CDR2 YYREEE (reference sequence). The CDR3 here is CASNGQNQETQYF. CDR3 in DNA: TGTGCCAGCAATGGACAGAACCAAGAGACCCAGTACTTC.

The gene calls are TRBV6-1 and TRBJ2-1; D is uncertain. The CDR3 is 11 amino acids. Germline CDR1 MNHNS, CDR2 SASEGT. V lost 8 bases to trimming and J lost 3 bases, with 5 bases between them. This CDR3 reads CASRGYNEQFF. CDR3 nucleotide sequence: TGTGCCAGCCGAGGCTACAATGAGCAGTTCTTC.

The genes are TRBV10-3 and TRBJ1-2; tentatively, D is TRBD1 (5 bases). Germline lookup yields CDR1 ENHRY and CDR2 SYGVKD. The CDR3 runs to 14 residues. V lost 11 bases and J lost 9, with 25 bases in between. The DNA for the CDR3 is TGTGCCTCACTATCGACAGCCGGAGGGGTTAGCTACACCTTC. Its protein product is CASLSTAGGVSYTF.

The V call is TRBV4-1, the J call TRBJ2-5; 7 bases align to TRBD1. V was pared by 3 bases and J by 2 bases, with 6 bases of the junction left unmatched. The CDR3 extends over 15 amino acids. In germline, CDR1 is MGHRA, CDR2 YSYEKL. The CDR3 bases are TGCGCCAGCAGCCACGCCGGGACAGCACAAGAGACCCAGTACTTC. Translation gives CASSHAGTAQETQYF.

V and J are TRBV7-3 and TRBJ1-2; 10 bases are a match to TRBD1. From germline, CDR1 is SGHTA and CDR2 FQGTGA. With V trimmed by 5 bases and J by 7 bases, 7 bases remained unmatched. The CDR3 has 14 residues. Written as DNA, the CDR3 is TGTGCCAGCAGCCCACAGGGACAGGGGTCTGGCTACACCTTC. Protein: CASSPQGQGSGYTF.

The chain combines TRBV5-1 with TRBJ2-5; D is possibly TRBD1 or TRBD2 (5 bases each). CDR3 length: 14 amino acids. Trimming cost V 2 bases and J 4 bases, with 12 bases left between them. Looked up from germline, CDR1 is SGHRS and CDR2 is YFSETQ. The CDR3 reads CASSFPGARETQYF. CDR3 nucleotide sequence: TGCGCCAGCAGCTTCCCCGGGGCCCGAGAGACCCAGTACTTC.

The chain recombines TRBV5-4 with TRBJ2-1; the match to TRBD2 covers 8 bases. This CDR3 has 15 residues. Germline CDR1 is SGHNT and CDR2 is YYREEE (reference sequence). The trim removed 4 bases at V and 8 bases at J, leaving 11 bases unmatched. The CDR3 DNA is TGTGCCAGCAGCCCTAAGGAAAGCGGGAGCGATGAGCAGTTCTTC. This encodes CASSPKESGSDEQFF.

The J gene is TRBJ1-2, the V gene TRBV4-1; D unresolved. Between the trimmed V and J ends, which lost 8 bases and 4 bases, there was a span of 14 bases. This CDR3 region has 13 residues. The germline CDR1 and CDR2 sequences are MGHRA and YSYEKL. The CDR3 sequence: CASSTLRGYGYTF. The CDR3 coding sequence is TGCGCCAGCTCGACCCTGCGGGGCTATGGCTACACCTTC.

CDR3 sequence: CASSPDRFGGAFF. Here the CDR3 DNA reads TGTGCCAGCAGTCCCGACAGGTTCGGCGGAGCTTTCTTT. V is TRBV2 and J is TRBJ1-1; possibly TRBD1 for D (6 bases). The CDR3 has 13 residues. Trimming took off 5 bases at V and 10 bases at J, with 17 bases between the two ends. Germline V gene data show CDR1 as SNHLY and CDR2 as FYNNEI.

The chain recombines TRBV5-1 with TRBJ2-5; no firm D call. Germline V CDR1 and CDR2: SGHRS, YFSETQ. The CDR3 length is 12 residues. Trimming cost V 0 bases and J 7 bases, with 7 bases left between them. CDR3 coding DNA: TGCGCCAGCAGCTTGGGAGAGGCGACCCAGTACTTC. Its protein is CASSLGEATQYF.

The chain uses TRBV13 and TRBJ2-5; the match to TRBD1 covers 7 bases. V lost 6 bases, J lost 2 bases, and 9 bases stayed unmatched. The CDR3 runs 15 residues. CDR1 and CDR2 (germline): PRHDT, FYEKMQ (reference sequence). The CDR3 DNA reads as TGTGCCAGCAGGGATCGGGGACAGCTACAAGAGACCCAGTACTTC. Its protein is CASRDRGQLQETQYF.

The genes are TRBV19 and TRBJ2-6; the D is unclear. CDR3 length: 15 residues. V gave up 1 base and J gave up 4 bases, with 8 bases separating them. CDR1 is LNHDA, CDR2 SQIVND, per germline (reference sequence). The CDR3 sequence: CASSIGFSGANVLTF. CDR3 DNA: TGTGCCAGTAGTATAGGGTTTTCCGGGGCCAACGTCCTGACTTTC.

The rearrangement links TRBV15 to TRBJ2-7; D gene uncertain. The germline V gene encodes CDR1 LNHNV and CDR2 YYDKDF (reference sequence). V dropped 3 bases and J dropped 3 bases, with 9 bases sitting between them. This CDR3 has 13 amino acids. DNA for the CDR3: TGTGCCACCAGCAGGGACGGGTACTACGAGCAGTACTTC. This codes for CATSRDGYYEQYF.

The chain recombines TRBV5-4 with TRBJ2-3; D not certain. Trimming cost V 1 base and J 0 bases, with 6 bases left between them. Germline V gene data show CDR1 as SGHNT and CDR2 as YYREEE (reference sequence). This CDR3 spans 14 amino acids. CDR3 DNA: TGTGCCAGCAGCTTGTCTGTCAGCACAGATACGCAGTATTTT. Its translation is CASSLSVSTDTQYF.

The V call is TRBV19, the J call TRBJ2-6; perhaps TRBD1 as D (6 bases). The length of the CDR3 is 16 residues. The germline V gene encodes CDR1 LNHDA and CDR2 SQIVND (reference sequence). Trimming stripped 6 bases from V and 0 bases from J, with 12 bases between. The CDR3 spells CASRQGDNSGANVLTF. In DNA form, the CDR3 reads TGTGCCAGTAGACAGGGTGATAACTCTGGGGCCAACGTCCTGACTTTC.

The gene calls are TRBV7-9 and TRBJ2-7; D ambiguous. The V and J ends lost 4 bases and 8 bases respectively, with 15 bases between them. The CDR3 is 13 residues long. Germline V gene sequence: CDR1 SEHNR, CDR2 FQNEAQ (reference sequence). The chain's CDR3 is CASSYLTATQQYF. DNA of the CDR3: TGTGCCAGCAGCTATTTGACGGCTACGCAGCAGTACTTC.